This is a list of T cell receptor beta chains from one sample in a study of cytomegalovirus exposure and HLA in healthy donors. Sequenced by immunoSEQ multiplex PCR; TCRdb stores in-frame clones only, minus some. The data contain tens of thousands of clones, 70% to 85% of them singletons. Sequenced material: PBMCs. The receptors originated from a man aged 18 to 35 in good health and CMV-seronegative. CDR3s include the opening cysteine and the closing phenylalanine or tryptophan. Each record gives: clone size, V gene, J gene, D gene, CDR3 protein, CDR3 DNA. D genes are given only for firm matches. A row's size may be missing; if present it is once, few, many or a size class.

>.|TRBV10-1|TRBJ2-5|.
CASSAGTARETQYF
TGCGCCAGCAGTGCCGGGACTGCAAGGGAGACCCAGTACTTC
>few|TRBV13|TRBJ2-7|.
CASSLVQGHEQYF
TGTGCCAGCAGCTTAGTACAGGGCCACGAGCAGTACTTC
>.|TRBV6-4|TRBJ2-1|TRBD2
CASSDSGGSEQFF
TGTGCCAGCAGTGACTCGGGGGGGAGTGAGCAGTTCTTC
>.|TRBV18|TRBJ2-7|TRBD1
CASSKTGIPYEQYF
TGTGCCAGCTCGAAGACAGGGATCCCCTACGAGCAGTACTTC
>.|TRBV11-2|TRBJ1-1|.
CASSGTRNTEAFF
TGTGCCAGCAGCGGGACTAGGAACACTGAAGCTTTCTTT
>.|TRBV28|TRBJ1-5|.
CASSSSQPQHF
TGTGCCAGCAGTTCCAGTCAGCCCCAGCATTTT
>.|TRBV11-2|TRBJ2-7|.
CASSWGSDSREQYF
TGTGCCAGCAGCTGGGGGTCGGACAGCCGCGAGCAGTACTTC
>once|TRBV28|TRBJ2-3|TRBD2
CASSSAGTSGTDTQYF
TGTGCCAGCAGTTCAGCCGGGACTAGCGGGACAGATACGCAGTATTTT
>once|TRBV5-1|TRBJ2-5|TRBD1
CASSTGQGRETQYF
TGCGCCAGCAGTACGGGACAGGGGAGGGAGACCCAGTACTTC
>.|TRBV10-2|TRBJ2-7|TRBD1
CASMGQGPYEQYF
TGCGCCAGCATGGGACAGGGCCCCTACGAGCAGTACTTC
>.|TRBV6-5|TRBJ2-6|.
CASRQAGANVLTF
TGTGCCAGCAGACAGGCTGGGGCCAACGTCCTGACTTTC
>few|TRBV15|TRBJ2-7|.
CATSRDRGYEQYF
TGTGCCACCAGCAGAGACAGGGGTTACGAGCAGTACTTC
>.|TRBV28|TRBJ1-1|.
CASSRFMNTEAFF
TGTGCCAGCAGCAGGTTCATGAACACTGAAGCTTTCTTT
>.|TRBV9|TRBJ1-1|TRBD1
CASSVGAGGFTEAFF
TGTGCCAGCAGCGTAGGGGCAGGGGGTTTCACTGAAGCTTTCTTT
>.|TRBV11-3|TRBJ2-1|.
CASSIQPGYNEQFF
TGTGCCAGCAGCATACAACCGGGCTACAATGAGCAGTTCTTC
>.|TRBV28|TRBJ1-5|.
CAGGPSRTEPGQPQHF
TGTGCCGGCGGGCCGAGTAGGACAGAGCCAGGTCAGCCCCAGCATTTT